Described below is a single TCR beta chain sequence and its context. Its antigen is not known. These data originate in a study of Ad26.COV2.S vaccination and SARS-CoV-2 variants. Study-wide context: Ad26.COV2.S arm of COV1001 included the donor. Once or twice, 56 days apart, Ad26.COV2.S was delivered intramuscularly. Study results and limitations: From the TCR breadth and depth analyses, total T cell responses may have been underestimated.

Germline lookup yields CDR1 MNHEY and CDR2 SVGAGI. This CDR3 contains 13 residues. With 7 bases removed from V and 10 bases from J, the gap between germline ends came to 19 bases. This table comes from immunoSEQ multiplex PCR, and its TCRdb copy is limited to in-frame clones, with some not included. The sample includes over 450,000 clones, about nine tenths seen only once; the top ten take about 1.7%. As for treatment: some 20 received Ad26.COV2.S at low or high dose, single or two shots; 5 received placebo; per-sample allocation not given. Day 63 after the first vaccine or placebo injection was the time point for sampling.

The chain is built from TRBV6-5 and TRBJ1-2; no clear D gene. This material consisted of peripheral blood, taken in a trial of Ad26.COV2.S vaccine versus placebo. The source of this sequence is a person between 18 and 65 years old who received the Ad26.COV2.S COVID-19 vaccine or a placebo. Here the CDR3 reads CASTTIGESDYTF. The DNA of the CDR3 is TGTGCCAGCACCACCATCGGCGAGTCCGACTACACCTTC.